The entry that follows covers one T cell receptor (beta chain) sequence. Its specificity is not known. The data are from a study of T-cell reconstitution after alpha-beta-depleted transplantation in children. Study-level points and caveats: Surviving recipient T cells and thymic progenitors produced the high day-60 TCRbeta diversity seen in some patients. Among T cells one year after transplant, newly produced cells accounted for most counts and diversity.

Unique molecular identifiers featured in how the TCRbeta library was prepared. TCRdb fed the PCR reads into MiXCR, producing one record per CDR3 protein. The table includes some 300,000 distinct CDR3 sequences, around 9.1% detected once. The CDR3 is 12 residues long. Germline assignment: CDR1 MDHEN and CDR2 SYDVKM. This clonotype was sampled from a boy younger than two with acute myeloid leukemia, due to receive a stem cell transplant. Material: PBMCs, obtained before TCRalphabeta/CD19-depleted stem cell transplant. This chain connects TRBV28 to TRBJ2-3, with TRBD1 as a possible D gene (5 bases). Here the CDR3 DNA reads TGTGCGGCAGGGTTGGTGACAGATACGCAGTATTTT. This sequence encodes CAAGLVTDTQYF.